The 16 T cell receptor beta chains reported below all come from one sample, sequenced in a study of blood T cell repertoires in COVID-19. Using immunoSEQ multiplex PCR, the repertoire was profiled, and TCRdb retains in-frame clones only, with some absent. The table has roughly 50,000 clones, just over 90% seen once; the top ten hold 7% to 9%. Material: peripheral blood. The receptor set was obtained from a woman aged 40-49 years with active COVID-19.

V is TRBV9 and J is TRBJ1-1, with D unresolved. Germline CDR1 reads SGDLS; CDR2 reads YYNGEE. V lost 4 bases, J lost 0 bases, and 10 bases lay in between. The CDR3 spans 14 residues. The CDR3 DNA follows: TGTGCCAGCAGCTCAAGCCACCTGAACACTGAAGCTTTCTTT. It codes for CASSSSHLNTEAFF.

The chain joins TRBV7-2 to TRBJ1-6; weak D call: TRBD1 (5 bases). Germline CDR1 and CDR2: SGHTA and FQGNSA. V dropped 2 bases and J dropped 5 bases, with 13 bases sitting between them. The CDR3 has 16 amino acids. The CDR3 spells CASSLNGGGNNSPLHF. The CDR3 coding sequence is TGTGCCAGCAGCTTAAACGGGGGGGGGAATAATTCACCCCTCCACTTT.

This clone has just one count. This chain links TRBV12-3 or TRBV12-4 with TRBJ1-2, with a possible D match to TRBD1 (6 bases). V dropped 7 bases and J dropped 5 bases, with 14 bases sitting between them. The CDR3 has 13 amino acids. The CDR3 spells CASNMRGGYGYTF. CDR3 nucleotides: TGTGCCAGCAACATGAGGGGGGGGTATGGCTACACCTTC.

The chain uses TRBV7-2 and TRBJ2-7; D perhaps matches TRBD2 (5 bases). The CDR3 has 13 amino acids. Trimming removed 8 bases from V and 4 bases from J, with 15 bases in between. The germline gives CDR1 SGHTA, CDR2 FQGNSA. The CDR3 protein is CASLDFASYEQYF. The CDR3 region has the DNA TGTGCCAGCTTGGACTTTGCATCATACGAGCAGTACTTC.

The chain recombines TRBV4-1 with TRBJ1-3; a weak D match, TRBD1 (6 bases). The CDR3 is made up of 15 amino acids. CDR1 is MGHRA and CDR2 is YSYEKL in the germline V gene. The V and J ends lost 4 bases and 0 bases respectively, with 10 bases between them. The CDR3 DNA reads TGCGCCAGCAGCCCCCAGGGGAGCTCTGGAAACACCATATATTTT. Translated, it gives CASSPQGSSGNTIYF.

This clone appeared once. The chain couples TRBV19 to TRBJ2-3; TRBD1 is a possible D gene (5 bases). Trimming took 6 bases from V and 4 from J, leaving 14 bases between them. The CDR3 has 14 residues. Germline V gene data show CDR1 as LNHDA and CDR2 as SQIVND (reference sequence). The CDR3 region has the DNA TGTGCCAGTAGAGTTGAACAGGCGGCAGATACGCAGTATTTT. It translates to CASRVEQAADTQYF.

J is TRBJ1-4 and V is TRBV6-5, with 7 positions matching TRBD1. There are 16 residues in the CDR3. Trimming cost V 2 bases and J 0 bases; bases outside gene matches: 3. Germline-derived CDR1 and CDR2 are MNHEY and SVGAGI. The CDR3 here is CASSYGRGATNEKLFF. DNA for the CDR3: TGTGCCAGCAGTTACGGCAGGGGGGCAACTAATGAAAAACTGTTTTTT.

The chain carries TRBV6-5 and TRBJ1-5; 7 positions match TRBD1. The CDR3 runs 14 residues. The germline V gene encodes CDR1 MNHEY and CDR2 SVGAGI. Unmatched junction bases numbered 5, after V lost 6 bases and J lost 3 bases. CDR3 protein: CASRLRGVNQPQHF. CDR3 nucleotides: TGTGCCAGCAGACTCAGGGGGGTCAATCAGCCCCAGCATTTT.

The chain combines TRBV27 with TRBJ1-6; TRBD1 matches at 7 bases. The CDR3 totals 16 residues. Germline-derived CDR1 and CDR2 are MNHEY and SMNVEV (reference sequence). Trimming removed 5 bases from V and 5 bases from J; junction bases left unmatched: 9. CDR3: CASSPFGTENNSPLHF. In nucleotides, the CDR3 is TGTGCCAGCAGTCCGTTCGGGACAGAGAATAATTCACCCCTCCACTTT.

CDR3 sequence reads: CASSQDRVKGYTF. CDR3 DNA sequence: TGTGCCAGCAGCCAAGACAGGGTAAAAGGCTACACCTTC. The gene calls are TRBV3-1 (or the pseudogene TRBV3-2) and TRBJ1-2; the D gene is possibly TRBD1 (5 bases). Germline CDR1 is LGHDT and CDR2 is YNNKEL (reference sequence). The V gene lost 0 bases and the J gene lost 8 bases, with 10 bases spanning the gap. This CDR3 is 13 amino acids long.

This clone is a singleton in its sample. This sequence joins TRBV7-8 and TRBJ2-5; possibly TRBD1 for D (5 bases). Looked up from germline, CDR1 is SGHVS and CDR2 is FQNEAQ. The germline V and J ends were trimmed by 2 bases and 2 bases, with 12 bases remaining between them. This CDR3 region has 15 residues. The CDR3 loop is CASSLLSPGQETQYF. The CDR3 region has the DNA TGTGCCAGCAGCTTATTGTCCCCAGGGCAAGAGACCCAGTACTTC.

The rearrangement joins TRBV6-5 to TRBJ1-3; the D is unclear. In germline, CDR1 is MNHEY, CDR2 SVGAGI. The CDR3 consists of 15 residues. Trimming cost V 0 bases and J 4 bases, with 10 bases left between them. CDR3 sequence: CASSYSGGYGNTIYF. CDR3 nucleotides: TGTGCCAGCAGTTACTCGGGAGGGTACGGAAACACCATATATTTT.

The rearrangement uses TRBV29-1 and TRBJ1-1; tentatively, D is TRBD1 (5 bases). The CDR3 sequence is 13 residues long. V gave up 6 bases and J gave up 3 bases, with 14 bases separating them. Germline V gene lookup returns CDR1 SQVTM and CDR2 ANQGSEA. The CDR3 DNA follows: TGCAGCGTGCACCCTGGAGGGGACACTGAAGCTTTCTTT. This sequence encodes CSVHPGGDTEAFF.

The rearrangement uses TRBV6-5 and TRBJ1-1; TRBD1 aligns across 8 bases. J lost 5 bases, V lost 5 bases, and 7 bases had no gene match. The CDR3 covers 14 residues. The V gene's germline CDR1 is MNHEY and CDR2 SVGAGI. The CDR3 coding sequence is TGTGCCAGCAGTAAACAGGGGGAGATTACTGAAGCTTTCTTT. This sequence encodes CASSKQGEITEAFF.

V and J are TRBV19 and TRBJ1-2, with D maybe TRBD1 (6 bases). V lost 7 bases, J lost 6 bases, and 24 bases lay in between. The germline CDR1 and CDR2 sequences are LNHDA and SQIVND (reference sequence). The CDR3 runs 16 residues. CDR3 amino acids: CASTLAGGRSEHGYTF. The CDR3 region has the DNA TGTGCCAGTACCCTAGCCGGGGGGCGAAGCGAGCATGGCTACACCTTC.

Concerning this clone itself: A junction boundary mismatches the germline segment, possibly from a read error. The chain combines TRBV23-1 with TRBJ1-2; no clear D. TRBV23-1 is sorted into the ORF group, with uncertain function. The CDR3 loop spans 11 amino acids. The CDR3 loop reads CASSQSCRKCF. CDR3 nucleotides: TGCGCCAGCAGTCAATCCTGCAGAAAATGCTTC.